The 13 T cell receptor beta chains presented below share a single source sample, sequenced in a study of blood T cells in healthy people across ages. A J-beta primer mix and a sample-barcoded 5' primer were used in a second PCR of roughly 6 to 11 cycles. Each CDR3 protein is one row after TCRdb ran MiXCR on the 5' RACE reads. Of about 1.8 million distinct CDR3 sequences in the sample, about 50% were seen once. The sample consisted of blood. These receptors originate from a woman between 35 and 50 years old in good health.

The gene calls are TRBV11-2 and TRBJ2-5; 8 bases match TRBD2. The J call could be wrong; TRBJ2-7 is a better fit for the DNA end. CDR1 SGHAT and CDR2 FQNNGV come from the germline V gene. The CDR3 runs 16 residues. DNA of the CDR3: TGTGCCAGCAGACAAGGAGGGAGCGGGGGTGCCCACGAGCAGTACTTC. Amino acids: CASRQGGSGGAHEQYF.

The chain has TRBV28 and TRBJ2-1; 7 nucleotides agree with TRBD1. Losses at the gene ends were 4 bases for V and 9 bases for J; bases not matched to a gene: 9. Per germline, CDR1 MDHEN and CDR2 SYDVKM. The CDR3 has 14 amino acids. The CDR3, as DNA: TGTGCCAGCAGTTCGGGACAGTTGGCGGGTGAGCAGTTCTTC. Translating it yields CASSSGQLAGEQFF.

CDR3 protein: CASRDTGNEQFF. The DNA for the CDR3 is TGTGCCAGCAGAGATACAGGGAATGAGCAGTTCTTC. This chain links TRBV9 with TRBJ2-1; TRBD1 might be the D (6 bases). Trimming left V 5 bases short and J 7 bases short, with 10 bases between. There are 12 residues in the CDR3. Germline CDR1 is SGDLS and CDR2 is YYNGEE.

V is TRBV5-1 and J is TRBJ2-1; 13 bases are a match to TRBD2. The CDR3 length is 18 residues. Looked up from germline, CDR1 is SGHRS and CDR2 is YFSETQ. The junction had 15 bases not matched to a gene; V was cut back by 3 bases and J by 9 bases. CDR3 DNA sequence: TGCGCCAGCAGCTACACGACTAGCGGGGGGCCTCTTTCTATTGAGCAGTTCTTC. Its translation: CASSYTTSGGPLSIEQFF.

This clonotype was recorded once. The J gene is TRBJ2-2, the V gene TRBV7-2, with TRBD2 as a possible D gene (6 bases). The germline V and J ends were trimmed by 3 bases and 3 bases, with 11 bases remaining between them. This CDR3 contains 15 residues. Germline V gene data show CDR1 as SGHTA and CDR2 as FQGNSA. CDR3 bases: TGTGCCAGCAGCTTTGCCGGGACTCACACCGGGGAGCTGTTTTTT. Translation: CASSFAGTHTGELFF.

As for this clonotype: This may come from a read error, since a much larger clone is one base off. The rearrangement links TRBV7-2 to TRBJ2-5, with D unclear. CDR1 and CDR2 from the germline V gene are SGHTA and FQGNSA. The CDR3 consists of 13 residues. The chain's CDR3 is CAGSFYQQETQYF. The CDR3 nucleotides are TGTGCCGGCAGCTTTTATCAGCAAGAGACCCAGTACTTC.

This clonotype was seen only a few times. This chain connects TRBV28 to TRBJ2-7, with D perhaps TRBD2 (6 bases). CDR3 length: 15 amino acids. Germline CDR1 reads MDHEN; CDR2 reads SYDVKM. Trimming took 5 bases from V and 9 from J, leaving 23 bases between them. The CDR3 region is CASSPQGAGSRGQYF. In DNA form, the CDR3 reads TGTGCCAGCAGTCCCCAGGGCGCGGGGTCCCGAGGGCAGTACTTC.

This chain links TRBV12-3 or TRBV12-4 with TRBJ2-1; 7 bases are shared with TRBD2. This CDR3 has 14 amino acids. J gave up 9 bases and V 2 bases, and 7 bases lay outside the gene matches. The CDR3 sequence: CASSLSGGGSEQFF. The CDR3 DNA reads as TGTGCCAGCAGTTTATCGGGGGGAGGGAGTGAGCAGTTCTTC.

V gene TRBV3-1 combines with J gene TRBJ1-2; D remains unclear. Germline assignment: CDR1 LGHDT and CDR2 YNNKEL (reference sequence). V shed 4 bases and J shed 8 bases, with 14 bases lying between them. The CDR3 has 13 residues. The CDR3 nucleotides read TGTGCCAGCAGCCCAAGCGCGGTAGGGGGCTACACCTTC. Amino acid sequence: CASSPSAVGGYTF. Full variable domain (remainder filled in from reference TRBV3-1 and TRBJ1-2): DTAVSQTPKYLVTQMGNDKSIKCEQNLGHDTMYWYKQDSKKFLKIMFSYNNKELIINETVPNRFSPKSPDKAHLNLHINSLELGDSAVYFCASSPSAVGGYTFGSGTRLTVV.

The chain uses TRBV10-3 and TRBJ1-6, with D maybe TRBD1 (5 bases). CDR3 length: 13 residues. Trimming removed 8 bases from V and 6 bases from J, with 11 bases in between. Germline assignment: CDR1 ENHRY and CDR2 SYGVKD. CDR3 nucleotides: TGTGCCATCGGTGGGGGGAGTAATTCACCCCTCCACTTT. Residues: CAIGGGSNSPLHF.

This clonotype was seen only a few times. This chain uses TRBV4-2 with TRBJ2-7, with TRBD2 as a possible D gene (5 bases). This CDR3 has 17 amino acids. The ends were cut back, 1 base at V and 2 bases at J, with 18 bases in the middle. The germline gives CDR1 LGHNA, CDR2 YNFKEQ. The CDR3 coding sequence is TGTGCCAGCAGCCAAGCTCGAGGGCTAGCCTTTCCCTACGAGCAGTACTTC. Amino acids: CASSQARGLAFPYEQYF.

This clonotype was counted between two and nine times. The chain has TRBV4-1 and TRBJ2-7, with TRBD1 identical over 8 bases. The V and J ends lost 0 bases and 5 bases, in that order; junction bases with no gene match: 3. Germline CDR1 MGHRA, CDR2 YSYEKL. This CDR3 has 14 amino acids. The CDR3 is CASSQESRGHEQYF. Here the CDR3 DNA reads TGCGCCAGCAGCCAAGAATCCAGGGGGCACGAGCAGTACTTC.

The V gene is TRBV7-2, the J gene TRBJ2-3; a possible D gene is TRBD2 (5 bases). V was pared by 1 base and J by 6 bases, with 17 bases between. Germline V lookup: CDR1 SGHTA, CDR2 FQGNSA. There are 16 residues in the CDR3. CDR3 sequence: CASSLVPAAIEDTQYF. The CDR3 DNA reads TGTGCCAGCAGCTTAGTTCCAGCGGCAATCGAGGATACGCAGTATTTT.